These 21 T cell receptor beta chains came from one sample sequenced in a study of patients and donors after allogeneic stem cell transplantation. TCRdb reprocessed the RT-PCR reads via MiXCR and lists one record per CDR3 protein. The table has about 57,000 distinct CDR3 sequences, more than 10% seen once. Material: blood, either unsorted or a sorted T cell fraction (not recorded which). Every receptor here comes from a human donor who was either an allogeneic HSCT recipient or a stem cell or donor lymphocyte infusion donor (not recorded which). It is not recorded whose cells these are; they may come from a transplant donor.

This clonotype occurred many times. The chain links TRBV29-1 to TRBJ1-2; no clear D gene. Germline V lookup: CDR1 SQVTM, CDR2 ANQGSEA. V lost 7 bases and J lost 8, with 11 bases in between. This CDR3 contains 10 residues. The CDR3 nucleotides are TGCAGCGGGCAAGGAGAAGGCTACACCTTC. Its protein product is CSGQGEGYTF.

A few counts support this clonotype. In DNA form, the CDR3 reads TGCGCCAGCAGCTCCCCCCCTAGCGGCCCCTCCTACAATGAGCAGTTCTTC. Its protein product is CASSSPPSGPSYNEQFF. This chain connects TRBV5-1 to TRBJ2-1; TRBD2 agrees at 7 bases. J gave up 0 bases and V 3 bases, and 9 bases lay outside the gene matches. Germline lookup yields CDR1 SGHRS and CDR2 YFSETQ. The length of the CDR3 is 17 residues.

Only a few counts were recorded for this clonotype. Written as DNA, the CDR3 is TGTGCCAGCAGTTTAACGACTATTGTTGGGACCCAGTACTTC. It yields the protein CASSLTTIVGTQYF. V gene TRBV12-3 or TRBV12-4 combines with J gene TRBJ2-5; perhaps TRBD2 as D (5 bases). V was cut by 2 bases and J by 7 bases, with 14 bases left in between. The CDR3 sequence is 14 residues long.

This clonotype was seen only a few times. The chain couples TRBV7-8 to TRBJ1-5; D call uncertain. This CDR3 has 14 amino acids. Germline loops: CDR1 SGHVS, CDR2 FQNEAQ. The ends were cut back, 1 base at V and 5 bases at J, with 9 bases in the middle. CDR3 sequence: CASSLGAPHQPQHF. For the CDR3, the DNA is TGTGCCAGCAGCTTAGGGGCACCCCATCAGCCCCAGCATTTT.

This clonotype was seen repeatedly, ten times or more. The chain carries TRBV5-6 and TRBJ2-3, with TRBD2 matching over 8 bases. The CDR3 is made up of 16 amino acids. Germline CDR1 SGHDT, CDR2 YYEEEE. With V trimmed by 2 bases and J by 7 bases, 12 bases remained unmatched. Here the CDR3 reads CASSFGGAGTRNTQYF. The DNA for the CDR3 is TGTGCCAGCAGCTTCGGGGGGGCCGGGACGAGAAATACGCAGTATTTT.

The rearrangement links TRBV21-1 to TRBJ1-1; TRBD1, the table's D call, was not compared with the DNA. TRBV21-1 is a pseudogene. This CDR3 contains 14 residues. CDR3 DNA sequence: TGTGCCAGCTGTAGTGGGGGGCATCAGACTGAAGCTTTCTTT. This codes for CASCSGGHQTEAFF.

This clonotype was seen a handful of times. The chain is built from TRBV29-1 and TRBJ2-7; a possible D gene is TRBD1 (5 bases). The V gene lost 2 bases and the J gene lost 0 bases, with 8 bases spanning the gap. The CDR3 loop spans 13 amino acids. CDR1 is SQVTM and CDR2 is ANQGSEA in the germline V gene. The CDR3 is CSVERQGSYEQYF. The CDR3 DNA follows: TGCAGCGTTGAACGTCAGGGCTCCTACGAGCAGTACTTC.

J is TRBJ1-2 and V is TRBV7-9; D not certain. The CDR3 totals 13 residues. CDR1 is SEHNR and CDR2 is FQNEAQ in the germline V gene (reference sequence). V lost 11 bases, J lost 3 bases, and 16 bases lay in between. The CDR3 sequence: CAGVWGGDYGYTF. Written as DNA, the CDR3 is TGTGCCGGCGTTTGGGGTGGGGACTATGGCTACACCTTC.

The V and J genes are TRBV12-3 or TRBV12-4 and TRBJ2-1; unclear D gene. Trimming took 2 bases from V and 0 from J, leaving 11 bases between them. The CDR3 totals 16 residues. The CDR3 sequence is CASSLFRGSSYNEQFF. In DNA, the CDR3 is TGTGCCAGCAGTTTATTCCGCGGCAGCTCCTACAATGAGCAGTTCTTC.

At least ten counts were recorded for this clonotype. The CDR3 loop is CSARGPSGRADGELFF. CDR3 bases: TGCAGTGCTAGAGGGCCCAGCGGGAGGGCCGACGGGGAGCTGTTTTTT. The genes are TRBV20-1 and TRBJ2-2; 10 bases align to TRBD2. V dropped 1 base and J dropped 7; count of bases not matched to a gene: 9. The CDR3 totals 16 residues. Germline V gene lookup returns CDR1 DFQATT and CDR2 SNEGSKA (reference sequence).

The chain couples TRBV5-1 to TRBJ2-1, with D tentatively TRBD2 (6 bases). Trimming stripped 0 bases from V and 2 bases from J, with 15 bases between. This CDR3 has 17 amino acids. Germline CDR1 SGHRS, CDR2 YFSETQ. The DNA for the CDR3 is TGCGCCAGCAGCTTGGCCGAAGGACTAAGTACCTACAATGAGCAGTTCTTC. Protein: CASSLAEGLSTYNEQFF.

This clonotype came up a few times. At one end, the junction sequence differs from germline, possibly due to a read error. The chain combines TRBV29-1 with TRBJ2-1; 7 bases line up with TRBD1. Germline loops: CDR1 SQVTM, CDR2 ANQGSEA. This CDR3 is 11 amino acids long. The CDR3 spells CSVERGQLFLF. The CDR3 nucleotides are TGCAGCGTTGAAAGGGGACAGCTCTTCCTCTTC.

The sample holds many counts of this clonotype. The rearrangement links TRBV9 to TRBJ1-1; D perhaps matches TRBD1 (6 bases). The V gene lost 4 bases and the J gene lost 5 bases, with 12 bases spanning the gap. The CDR3 is 13 residues long. CDR1 is SGDLS and CDR2 is YYNGEE in the germline V gene. The CDR3 nucleotides read TGTGCCAGCAGCACAGGGCCCGGGACTGAAGCTTTCTTT. This encodes CASSTGPGTEAFF.

CDR3 sequence reads: CASSLSSTTIRNEQFF. For the CDR3, the DNA is TGCGCCAGCAGCTTAAGTAGTACCACCATCAGGAATGAGCAGTTCTTC. The chain has TRBV5-1 and TRBJ2-1; D remains ambiguous. V was trimmed by 2 bases and J by 7 bases, leaving 19 bases between them. The CDR3 is 16 amino acids. CDR1 and CDR2 (germline): SGHRS, YFSETQ.

This clonotype was seen a few times. V usage is TRBV18 and J usage is TRBJ1-5, with 9 bases lining up with TRBD1. The CDR3 contains 18 residues. V lost 3 bases, J lost 6 bases, and 15 bases stayed unmatched. Germline-derived CDR1 and CDR2 are KGHSH and LQKENI. CDR3 DNA: TGTGCCAGCTCACCCGGGACAGGGAAGGGGTCTGCGGTTCAGCCCCAGCATTTT. Translation gives CASSPGTGKGSAVQPQHF.

This clonotype was found a few times. The chain couples TRBV5-1 to TRBJ2-1; TRBD1 matches 8 bases. Trimming removed 1 base from V and 14 bases from J; junction bases left unmatched: 2. The CDR3 contains 11 residues. CDR1 SGHRS and CDR2 YFSETQ come from the germline V gene. Here the CDR3 DNA reads TGCGCCAGCAGCTTGAGGACAGGGAAGTTCTTC. It translates to CASSLRTGKFF.

In this sample, this clonotype turned up a few times. The chain carries TRBV6-5 and TRBJ2-6; no firm D call. The germline V gene encodes CDR1 MNHEY and CDR2 SVGAGI. Between the trimmed V and J ends, which lost 8 bases and 0 bases, there was a span of 8 bases. The length of the CDR3 is 14 residues. This CDR3 is CASGYISGANVLTF. CDR3 in DNA: TGTGCCAGCGGATACATCTCTGGGGCCAACGTCCTGACTTTC.

The table lists this clonotype with many counts. V gene TRBV29-1 combines with J gene TRBJ1-1; D is possibly TRBD1 (6 bases). The CDR3 spans 13 residues. Deletions cut 5 bases from V and 0 bases from J, with 10 bases between. CDR1 and CDR2 (germline): SQVTM, ANQGSEA. The CDR3 DNA reads TGCAGCGTTAAGGGGGTAATGAACACTGAAGCTTTCTTT. It is translated as CSVKGVMNTEAFF.

There are a few counts of this clonotype. The chain links TRBV12-3 or TRBV12-4 to TRBJ2-3; 7 bases are a match to TRBD2. V lost 1 base, J lost 4 bases, and 14 bases stayed unmatched. The CDR3 is 18 amino acids. The CDR3 sequence: CASSLVGRGAGVPDTQYF. The CDR3 DNA reads as TGTGCCAGCAGTTTAGTGGGTCGCGGCGCGGGAGTTCCAGATACGCAGTATTTT.

This clonotype was seen a handful of times. This chain connects TRBV6-6 to TRBJ1-3; a weak D match, TRBD1 (6 bases). CDR3 length equals 20 residues. Germline values: CDR1 MNHNY, CDR2 SVGAGI (reference sequence). With 6 bases removed from V and 0 bases from J, the gap between germline ends came to 27 bases. CDR3 DNA sequence: TGTGCCAGCAGCTCTAGGGGGGCCTACCTCGATTTTCTCTCTGGAAACACCATATATTTT. This sequence encodes CASSSRGAYLDFLSGNTIYF.

Many counts were recorded for this clonotype. In nucleotides, the CDR3 is TGTGCCAGCAGCGGGTGGACAGGGAGTTCACCCCTCCACTTT. As protein: CASSGWTGSSPLHF. V usage is TRBV11-2 and J usage is TRBJ1-6; 8 bases are shared with TRBD1. CDR3 length: 14 amino acids. Trimming cost V 5 bases and J 9 bases; bases outside gene matches: 6. CDR1 and CDR2 from the germline V gene are SGHAT and FQNNGV.